One T cell receptor (beta chain) is described in this entry. This sample is part of a study of CD4 and CD8 cells across lung adenocarcinoma regions. Samples came from patients with localized non-small cell lung adenocarcinoma. The germline V gene encodes CDR1 SGHTA and CDR2 FQGNSA. This CDR3 has 14 amino acids. With V trimmed by 0 bases and J by 6 bases, 2 bases remained unmatched. Using its own MiXCR run on the PCR reads, TCRdb lists one record per CDR3 protein. Found here are 24,000 or so distinct CDR3 sequences, more than 45% of them singletons; the top ten hold 20% to 25%. V usage is TRBV7-2 and J usage is TRBJ2-1, with 7 nucleotides matching TRBD2. This sequence was found in a male donor with lung adenocarcinoma. The CD4 and CD8 labels of this study may be unreliable. Source material: CD4+ T cells from the center of a lung tumor. As DNA, the CDR3 is TGTGCCAGCAGCTTAGCGGCGGGAGCCAATGAGCAGTTCTTC. As protein: CASSLAAGANEQFF.